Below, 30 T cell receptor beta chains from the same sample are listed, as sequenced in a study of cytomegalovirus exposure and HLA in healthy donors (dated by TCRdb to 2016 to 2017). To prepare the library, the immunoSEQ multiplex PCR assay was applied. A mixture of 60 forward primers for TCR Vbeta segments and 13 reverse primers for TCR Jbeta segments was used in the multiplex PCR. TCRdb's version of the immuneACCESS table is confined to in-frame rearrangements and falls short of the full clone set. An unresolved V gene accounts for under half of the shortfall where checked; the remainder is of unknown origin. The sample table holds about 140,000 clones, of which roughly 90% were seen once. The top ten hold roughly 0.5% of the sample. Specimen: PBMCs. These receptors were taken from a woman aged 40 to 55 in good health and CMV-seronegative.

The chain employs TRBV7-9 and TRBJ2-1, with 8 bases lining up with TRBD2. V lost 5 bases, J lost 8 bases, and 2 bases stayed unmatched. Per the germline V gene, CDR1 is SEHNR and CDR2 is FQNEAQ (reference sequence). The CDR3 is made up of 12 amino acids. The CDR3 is CASSALADEQFF. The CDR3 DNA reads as TGTGCCAGCAGCGCACTAGCGGATGAGCAGTTCTTC.

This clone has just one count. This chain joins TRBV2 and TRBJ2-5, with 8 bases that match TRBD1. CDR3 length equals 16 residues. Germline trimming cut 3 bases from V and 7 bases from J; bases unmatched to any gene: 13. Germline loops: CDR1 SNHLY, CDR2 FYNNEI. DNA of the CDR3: TGTGCCAGCAGTGATAAAGGGACAGGCCACGGGGGGACCCAGTACTTC. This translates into CASSDKGTGHGGTQYF.

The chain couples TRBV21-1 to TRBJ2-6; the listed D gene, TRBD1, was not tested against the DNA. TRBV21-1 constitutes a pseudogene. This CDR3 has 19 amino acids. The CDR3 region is CASSKGKDRVLSGANVLTF. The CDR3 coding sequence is TGTGCCAGCAGCAAAGGAAAGGACAGGGTCCTCTCTGGGGCCAACGTCCTGACTTTC.

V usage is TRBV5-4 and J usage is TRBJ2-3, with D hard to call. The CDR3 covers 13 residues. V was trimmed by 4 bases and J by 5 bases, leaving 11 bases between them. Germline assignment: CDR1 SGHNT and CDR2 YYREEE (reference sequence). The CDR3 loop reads CASSPVPGDTQYF. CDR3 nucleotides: TGTGCCAGCAGCCCCGTCCCGGGAGATACGCAGTATTTT.

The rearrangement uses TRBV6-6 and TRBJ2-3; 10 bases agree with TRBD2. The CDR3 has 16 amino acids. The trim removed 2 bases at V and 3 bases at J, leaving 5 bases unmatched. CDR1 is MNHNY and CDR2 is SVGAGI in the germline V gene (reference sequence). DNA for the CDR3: TGTGCCAGCAGTTACCCCACTAGCGGGAATACAGATACGCAGTATTTT. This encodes CASSYPTSGNTDTQYF.

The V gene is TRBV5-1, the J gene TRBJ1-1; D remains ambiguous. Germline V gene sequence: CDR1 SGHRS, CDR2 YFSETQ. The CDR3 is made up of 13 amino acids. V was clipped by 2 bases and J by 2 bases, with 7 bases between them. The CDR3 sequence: CASSFAGNTEAFF. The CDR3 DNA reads TGCGCCAGCAGCTTCGCAGGAAACACTGAAGCTTTCTTT.

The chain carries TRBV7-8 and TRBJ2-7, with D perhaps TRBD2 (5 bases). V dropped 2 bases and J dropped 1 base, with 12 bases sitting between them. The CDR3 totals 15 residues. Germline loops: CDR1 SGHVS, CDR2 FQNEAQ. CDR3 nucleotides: TGTGCCAGCAGCTTAATTCGGGGATCTTCCTACGAGCAGTACTTC. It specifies CASSLIRGSSYEQYF.

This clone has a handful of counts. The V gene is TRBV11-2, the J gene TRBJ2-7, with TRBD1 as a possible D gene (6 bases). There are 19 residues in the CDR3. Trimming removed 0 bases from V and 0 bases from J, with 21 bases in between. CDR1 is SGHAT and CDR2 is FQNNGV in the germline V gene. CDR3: CASSLDYKGGGFSSYEQYF. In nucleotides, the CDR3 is TGTGCCAGCAGCTTAGACTATAAGGGTGGGGGCTTCAGCTCCTACGAGCAGTACTTC. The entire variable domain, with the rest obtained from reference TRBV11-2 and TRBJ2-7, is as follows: EAGVAQSPRYKIIEKRQSVAFWCNPISGHATLYWYQQILGQGPKLLIQFQNNGVVDDSQLPKDRFSAERLKGVDSTLKIQPAKLEDSAVYLCASSLDYKGGGFSSYEQYFGPGTRLTVT.

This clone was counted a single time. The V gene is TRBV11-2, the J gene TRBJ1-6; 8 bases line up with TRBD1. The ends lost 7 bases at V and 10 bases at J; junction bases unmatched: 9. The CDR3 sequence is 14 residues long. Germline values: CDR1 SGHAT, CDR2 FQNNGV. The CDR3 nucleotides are TGTGCCAGCACCCGAGCAGGGGGCGACTCACCCCTCCACTTT. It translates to CASTRAGGDSPLHF.

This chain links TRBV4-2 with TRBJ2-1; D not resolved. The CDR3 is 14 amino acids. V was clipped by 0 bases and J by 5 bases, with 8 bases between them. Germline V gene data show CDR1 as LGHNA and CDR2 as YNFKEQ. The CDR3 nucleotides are TGTGCCAGCAGCCAAGATGGCGGCCACAATGAGCAGTTCTTC. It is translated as CASSQDGGHNEQFF.

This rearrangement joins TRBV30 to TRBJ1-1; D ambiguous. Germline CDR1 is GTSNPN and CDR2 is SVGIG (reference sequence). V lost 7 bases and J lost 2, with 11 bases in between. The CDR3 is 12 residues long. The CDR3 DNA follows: TGTGCCTACGCGCGGGGAAACACTGAAGCTTTCTTT. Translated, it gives CAYARGNTEAFF.

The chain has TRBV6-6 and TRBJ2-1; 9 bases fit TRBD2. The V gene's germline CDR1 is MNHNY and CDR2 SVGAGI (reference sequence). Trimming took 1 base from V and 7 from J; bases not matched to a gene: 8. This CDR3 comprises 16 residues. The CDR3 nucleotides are TGTGCCAGCAGTTACTTCTTCGCGGGAGGGAGGAATGAGCAGTTCTTC. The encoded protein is CASSYFFAGGRNEQFF.

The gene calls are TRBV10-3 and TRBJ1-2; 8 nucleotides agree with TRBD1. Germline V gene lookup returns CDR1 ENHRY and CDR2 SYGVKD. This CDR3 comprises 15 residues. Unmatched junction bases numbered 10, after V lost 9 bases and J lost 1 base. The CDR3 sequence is CAITQGEGINYGYTF. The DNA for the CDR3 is TGTGCCATAACACAGGGGGAGGGGATTAACTATGGCTACACCTTC.

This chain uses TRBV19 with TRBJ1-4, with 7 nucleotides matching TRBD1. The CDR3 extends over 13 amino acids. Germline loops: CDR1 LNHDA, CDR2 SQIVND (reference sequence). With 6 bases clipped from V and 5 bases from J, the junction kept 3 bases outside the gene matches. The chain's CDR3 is CASRDRRNEKLFF. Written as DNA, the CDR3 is TGTGCCAGTAGGGACAGGCGAAATGAAAAACTGTTTTTT.

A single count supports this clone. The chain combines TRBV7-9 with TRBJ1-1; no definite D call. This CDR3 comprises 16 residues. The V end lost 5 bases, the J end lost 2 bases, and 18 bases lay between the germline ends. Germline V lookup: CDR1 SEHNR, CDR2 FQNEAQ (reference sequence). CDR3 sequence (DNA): TGTGCCAGCAGCCCCATGTGGAGCGGTTATAACACTGAAGCTTTCTTT. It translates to CASSPMWSGYNTEAFF.

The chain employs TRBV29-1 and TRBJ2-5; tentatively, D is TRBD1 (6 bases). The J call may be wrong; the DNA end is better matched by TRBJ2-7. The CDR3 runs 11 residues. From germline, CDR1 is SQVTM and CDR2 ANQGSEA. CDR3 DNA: TGCAGCGCTTTCACAGGGAGCGAGCAGTACTTC. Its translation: CSAFTGSEQYF.

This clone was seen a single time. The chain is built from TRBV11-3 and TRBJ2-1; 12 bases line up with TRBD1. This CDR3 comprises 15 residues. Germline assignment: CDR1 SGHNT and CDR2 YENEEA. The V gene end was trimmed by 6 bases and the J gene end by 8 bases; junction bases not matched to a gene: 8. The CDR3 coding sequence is TGTGCCAGCAGACTACCGGGACAGGGGGCCGATGAGCAGTTCTTC. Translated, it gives CASRLPGQGADEQFF.

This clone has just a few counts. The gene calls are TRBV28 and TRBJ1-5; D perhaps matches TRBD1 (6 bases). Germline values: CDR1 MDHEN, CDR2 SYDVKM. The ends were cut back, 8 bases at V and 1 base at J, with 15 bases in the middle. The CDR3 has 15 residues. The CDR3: CASFGQSRSNQPQHF. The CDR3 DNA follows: TGTGCCAGCTTCGGACAGTCTAGGAGCAATCAGCCCCAGCATTTT.

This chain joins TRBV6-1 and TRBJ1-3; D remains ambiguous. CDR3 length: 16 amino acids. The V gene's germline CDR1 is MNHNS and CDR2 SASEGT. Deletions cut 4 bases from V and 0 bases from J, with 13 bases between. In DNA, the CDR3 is TGTGCCAGCAGTGCGTCGGGGATTCTCTCTGGAAACACCATATATTTT. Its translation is CASSASGILSGNTIYF.

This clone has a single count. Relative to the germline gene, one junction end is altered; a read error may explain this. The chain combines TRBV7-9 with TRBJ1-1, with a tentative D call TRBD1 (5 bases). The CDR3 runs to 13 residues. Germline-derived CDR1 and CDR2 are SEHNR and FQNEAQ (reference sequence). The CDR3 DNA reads TGTTCCAGCAGCCCTCAGGGTTTCACTGAAGCTTTCTTT. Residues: CSSSPQGFTEAFF.

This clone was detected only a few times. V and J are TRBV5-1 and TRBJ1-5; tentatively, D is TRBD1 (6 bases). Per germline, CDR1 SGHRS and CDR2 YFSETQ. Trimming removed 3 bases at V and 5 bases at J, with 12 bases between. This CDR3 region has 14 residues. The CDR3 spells CASSWTPGDQPQHF. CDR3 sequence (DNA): TGCGCCAGCAGCTGGACGCCAGGGGATCAGCCCCAGCATTTT.

The CDR3 DNA sequence: TGTGCCAGCAGCTTCGAAGACAGGATCGGGGCTTTGGGCTATGGCTACACCTTC. This encodes CASSFEDRIGALGYGYTF. This chain links TRBV5-8 with TRBJ1-2, with a possible D match to TRBD1 (6 bases). The CDR3 has 18 residues. Trimming took off 2 bases at V and 4 bases at J, with 24 bases between the two ends. CDR1 is SGHTS and CDR2 is YDEGEE in the germline V gene.

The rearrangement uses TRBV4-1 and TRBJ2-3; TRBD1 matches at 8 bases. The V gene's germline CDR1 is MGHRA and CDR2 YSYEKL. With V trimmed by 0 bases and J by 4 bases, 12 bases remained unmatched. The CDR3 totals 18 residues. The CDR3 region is CASSQDPPDRGLSDTQYF. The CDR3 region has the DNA TGCGCCAGCAGCCAAGATCCCCCTGACAGGGGTTTATCAGATACGCAGTATTTT.

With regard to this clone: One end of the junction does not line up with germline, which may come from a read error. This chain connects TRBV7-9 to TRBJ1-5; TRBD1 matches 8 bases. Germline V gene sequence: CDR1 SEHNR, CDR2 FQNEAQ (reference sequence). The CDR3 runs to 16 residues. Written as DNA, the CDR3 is TGTTCCAGCAGCTCCGACGACAGGGGATGGGCTCAGCCCCAGCATTTT. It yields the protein CSSSSDDRGWAQPQHF.

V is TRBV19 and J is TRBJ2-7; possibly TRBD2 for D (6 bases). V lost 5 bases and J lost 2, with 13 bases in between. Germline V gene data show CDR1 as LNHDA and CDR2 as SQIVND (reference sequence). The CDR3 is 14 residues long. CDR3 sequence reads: CASSLGTRPYEQYF. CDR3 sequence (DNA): TGTGCCAGTAGTCTCGGGACTCGACCCTACGAGCAGTACTTC.

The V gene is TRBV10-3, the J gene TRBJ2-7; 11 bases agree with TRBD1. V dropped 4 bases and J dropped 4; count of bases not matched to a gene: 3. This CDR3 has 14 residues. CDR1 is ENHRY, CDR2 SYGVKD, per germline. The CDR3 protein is CAISAGDRGYEQYF. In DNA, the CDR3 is TGTGCCATCAGTGCTGGGGACAGGGGGTACGAGCAGTACTTC.

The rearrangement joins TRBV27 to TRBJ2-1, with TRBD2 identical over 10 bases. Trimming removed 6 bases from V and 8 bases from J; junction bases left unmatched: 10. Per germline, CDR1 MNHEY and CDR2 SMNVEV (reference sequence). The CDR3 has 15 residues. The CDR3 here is CASRSRLAGTDEQFF. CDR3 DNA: TGTGCCAGCAGATCCCGACTAGCGGGTACAGATGAGCAGTTCTTC.

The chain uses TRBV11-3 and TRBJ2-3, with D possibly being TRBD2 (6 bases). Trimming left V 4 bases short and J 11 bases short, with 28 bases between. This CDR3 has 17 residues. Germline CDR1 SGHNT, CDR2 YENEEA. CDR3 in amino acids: CASSSYAEAGDFVGQYF. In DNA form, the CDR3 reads TGTGCCAGCAGCTCTTACGCCGAAGCCGGGGACTTCGTTGGGCAGTATTTT.

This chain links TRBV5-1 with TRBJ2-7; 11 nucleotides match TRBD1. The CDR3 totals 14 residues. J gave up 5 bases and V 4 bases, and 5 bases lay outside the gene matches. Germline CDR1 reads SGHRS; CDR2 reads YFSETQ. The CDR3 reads CASSIGQGADEQYF. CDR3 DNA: TGCGCCAGCAGCATTGGACAGGGGGCGGACGAGCAGTACTTC.

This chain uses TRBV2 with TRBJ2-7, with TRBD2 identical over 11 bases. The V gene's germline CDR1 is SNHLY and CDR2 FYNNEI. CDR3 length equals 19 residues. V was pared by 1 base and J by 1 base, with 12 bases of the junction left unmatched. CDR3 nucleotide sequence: TGTGCCAGCAGTGAAGGGAGGGCCTCTCTAGCGGGAGGTTCCTACGAGCAGTACTTC. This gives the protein CASSEGRASLAGGSYEQYF.